The 28 T cell receptor beta chains below were found in one sample sequenced in a study of T cell repertoires in cytomegalovirus infection. These TCRs' antigens remain unknown. MiXCR, applied by TCRdb to the reads, yields one record per CDR3 protein. The sample lists roughly 220,000 distinct CDR3 sequences, 35% to 45% seen once, with 55% to 60% in the top ten. Here the sequenced sample was CD8+ T cells from cultured PBMCs, taken from culture after CMV antigen stimulation. All receptors derive from a human donor in good health (CMV status not recorded). Some clones in this sample may be carry-over from other donors' samples.

V is TRBV7-6 and J is TRBJ2-1; D may be TRBD2 (6 bases). The CDR3 contains 15 residues. Deletions cut 5 bases from V and 7 bases from J, with 18 bases between. The germline gives CDR1 SGHVS, CDR2 FNYEAQ. DNA for the CDR3: TGTGCCAGCAGCCAGATAGCGGTCGGGAAAAATGAGCAGTTCTTC. Translated, it gives CASSQIAVGKNEQFF.

There are a few counts of this clonotype. The CDR3 DNA is TGTGCCAGCAGCTTACAGGGGGGAGGTAGAACAGATACGCAGTATTTT. Translating it yields CASSLQGGGRTDTQYF. This chain joins TRBV7-3 and TRBJ2-3; a possible D gene is TRBD1 (7 bases). Deletions cut 2 bases from V and 3 bases from J, with 15 bases between. The germline V gene encodes CDR1 SGHTA and CDR2 FQGTGA. The CDR3 sequence is 16 residues long.

There are many counts of this clonotype. This rearrangement joins TRBV7-6 to TRBJ2-1; D unclear. The CDR3 contains 14 residues. The germline V and J ends were trimmed by 5 bases and 1 base, with 9 bases remaining between them. CDR1 and CDR2 from the germline V gene are SGHVS and FNYEAQ. The CDR3 sequence is CASSQSTSYNEQFF. Here the CDR3 DNA reads TGTGCCAGCAGCCAGTCGACATCCTACAATGAGCAGTTCTTC.

The V and J genes are TRBV12-3 or TRBV12-4 and TRBJ1-2; a possible D gene is TRBD1 (5 bases). V lost 6 bases and J lost 4, with 15 bases in between. The CDR3 has 14 residues. The CDR3 sequence is CASSPRQRVYGYTF. CDR3 sequence (DNA): TGTGCCAGCAGCCCAAGACAGAGAGTCTATGGCTACACCTTC.

This chain links TRBV29-1 with TRBJ2-1, with 12 bases fitting TRBD2. After removal of 1 base from V and 2 bases from J, the junction contained 3 bases not matched to a gene. Germline CDR1 SQVTM, CDR2 ANQGSEA. This CDR3 comprises 16 residues. As DNA, the CDR3 is TGCAGCGTTGAAGGACTAGCGGGAGTCGCCTACAATGAGCAGTTCTTC. Residues: CSVEGLAGVAYNEQFF.

V and J are TRBV10-3 and TRBJ2-2, with 11 bases aligning to TRBD1. The germline gives CDR1 ENHRY, CDR2 SYGVKD. With V trimmed by 3 bases and J by 6 bases, 6 bases remained unmatched. This CDR3 region has 16 residues. CDR3 sequence reads: CAISEGRDRGSGELFF. CDR3 nucleotide sequence: TGTGCCATCAGTGAAGGACGGGACAGGGGGTCCGGGGAGCTGTTTTTT.

This chain joins TRBV7-3 and TRBJ2-3, with a possible D match to TRBD2 (6 bases). The CDR3 spans 14 residues. With 5 bases removed from V and 5 bases from J, the gap between germline ends came to 14 bases. Germline values: CDR1 SGHTA, CDR2 FQGTGA. CDR3 bases: TGTGCCAGCAGCCCCGCCGGGAGTTTAGATACGCAGTATTTT. It encodes CASSPAGSLDTQYF.

The V gene is TRBV5-6, the J gene TRBJ2-7; TRBD1 aligns across 10 bases. Germline trimming cut 1 base from V and 5 bases from J; bases unmatched to any gene: 6. Germline CDR1 and CDR2: SGHDT and YYEEEE. The CDR3 runs 15 residues. This chain's CDR3 is CASSLSGTGEDEQYF. The CDR3 DNA reads TGTGCCAGCAGCTTGAGTGGGACAGGGGAAGACGAGCAGTACTTC.

This clonotype was counted between two and nine times. The rearrangement links TRBV19 to TRBJ2-1; 7 bases align to TRBD2. This CDR3 contains 20 residues. Germline-derived CDR1 and CDR2 are LNHDA and SQIVND (reference sequence). The V and J ends lost 0 bases and 4 bases, in that order; junction bases with no gene match: 18. CDR3 sequence: CASSIEFVDGGTELYNEQFF. In DNA form, the CDR3 reads TGTGCCAGTAGTATAGAGTTTGTTGACGGGGGGACGGAACTATACAATGAGCAGTTCTTC.

This chain connects TRBV5-1 to TRBJ2-7; 10 bases are shared with TRBD1. Losses at the gene ends were 5 bases for V and 4 bases for J; bases not matched to a gene: 6. The CDR3 has 14 residues. Germline V gene lookup returns CDR1 SGHRS and CDR2 YFSETQ. The DNA for the CDR3 is TGCGCCAGCAGGCCGGGACAGGGGTCTTACGAGCAGTACTTC. Translation: CASRPGQGSYEQYF.

This chain links TRBV2 with TRBJ1-4; D is undetermined. The length of the CDR3 is 17 residues. V shed 10 bases and J shed 6 bases, with 27 bases lying between them. Germline-derived CDR1 and CDR2 are SNHLY and FYNNEI. CDR3 nucleotides: TGTGCCATCTCCCGGGTTGGGGAGACTATGTCCGATGAAAAACTGTTTTTT. This translates into CAISRVGETMSDEKLFF.

J is TRBJ2-7 and V is TRBV5-3, with TRBD1 matching over 10 bases. TRBV5-3 belongs to the ORF category, with a function that is uncertain. This CDR3 has 17 residues. After removal of 8 bases from V and 2 bases from J, the junction contained 16 bases not matched to a gene. CDR3 nucleotide sequence: TGTGCCAGCAGCCCTTCCTCCCGGGACAGGGGTCCCTACGAGCAGTACTTC. It codes for CASSPSSRDRGPYEQYF.

This clonotype was detected ten times or more. The chain is built from TRBV6-1 and TRBJ1-1, with D hard to call. Germline assignment: CDR1 MNHNS and CDR2 SASEGT. The CDR3 spans 14 residues. V was clipped by 5 bases and J by 6 bases, with 16 bases between them. The DNA of the CDR3 is TGTGCCAGCAGTAGGACTGCGGCGCAAGCTGAAGCTTTCTTT. Its translation is CASSRTAAQAEAFF.

The chain combines TRBV7-3 with TRBJ1-2; 8 nucleotides agree with TRBD1. Germline V CDR1 and CDR2: SGHTA, FQGTGA. This CDR3 is built from 14 residues. J gave up 8 bases and V 5 bases, and 10 bases lay outside the gene matches. DNA for the CDR3: TGTGCCAGCAGCCCAGCGGGACAGGCGGGCGGCTACACCTTC. Residues: CASSPAGQAGGYTF.

The CDR3 DNA is TGTGCCAGCAGTCCATCACAGGGGGTAGAGCCGTTCGAGCAGTACTTC. Its protein is CASSPSQGVEPFEQYF. The chain has TRBV27 and TRBJ2-7; 8 nucleotides match TRBD1. The CDR3 sequence is 16 residues long. Germline CDR1 and CDR2: MNHEY and SMNVEV (reference sequence). The V and J ends lost 5 bases and 6 bases, in that order; junction bases with no gene match: 15.

CDR3 nucleotides: TGTGCCAGCACCTATAGCGGGAAGGACAATGAGCAGTTCTTC. It is translated as CASTYSGKDNEQFF. V gene TRBV12-3 or TRBV12-4 combines with J gene TRBJ2-1; 8 nucleotides align to TRBD2. The CDR3 sequence is 14 residues long. With V trimmed by 7 bases and J by 5 bases, 7 bases remained unmatched.

J is TRBJ2-7 and V is TRBV4-2, with TRBD2 matching 12 bases. This CDR3 has 15 residues. Germline V gene data show CDR1 as LGHNA and CDR2 as YNFKEQ. With V trimmed by 4 bases and J by 4 bases, 5 bases remained unmatched. The CDR3 region is CASSPYTSGRYEQYF. CDR3 DNA: TGTGCCAGCAGCCCATACACTAGCGGGAGGTACGAGCAGTACTTC.

A few counts support this clonotype. This sequence joins TRBV9 and TRBJ2-1; D unresolved. The CDR3 is 14 amino acids. The germline gives CDR1 SGDLS, CDR2 YYNGEE. Trimming took 0 bases from V and 0 from J, leaving 4 bases between them. The CDR3 here is CASSVANSYNEQFF. The CDR3 nucleotides read TGTGCCAGCAGCGTAGCCAACTCCTACAATGAGCAGTTCTTC.

Of note for this clonotype: Compared with germline, one end of the junction differs, possibly owing to a read error. This chain joins TRBV6-8 and TRBJ2-2; 7 positions agree with TRBD1. The CDR3 extends over 16 amino acids. Germline V gene lookup returns CDR1 MNHGY and CDR2 SAAAGT. The CDR3 reads CASRFRDSVGTGEQFF. In DNA, the CDR3 is TGTGCCAGTAGGTTCCGGGACAGTGTAGGCACAGGGGAGCAGTTTTTT.

In this sample, this clonotype turned up many times. The CDR3 is CASSFSGINPYEQYF. Here the CDR3 DNA reads TGTGCCAGCAGCTTTAGCGGGATCAATCCGTACGAGCAGTACTTC. The chain couples TRBV7-2 to TRBJ2-7; TRBD2 aligns across 8 bases. CDR1 and CDR2 (germline): SGHTA, FQGNSA. Unmatched junction bases numbered 8, after V lost 3 bases and J lost 4 bases. The length of the CDR3 is 15 residues.

This clonotype was recorded at least ten times. V and J are TRBV7-6 and TRBJ2-3, with D perhaps TRBD1 (6 bases). CDR1 is SGHVS and CDR2 is FNYEAQ in the germline V gene. Trimming removed 5 bases at V and 4 bases at J, with 13 bases between. The CDR3 consists of 14 residues. The CDR3 coding sequence is TGTGCCAGCAGCGAACGAGGGGGACCAGATACGCAGTATTTT. This sequence encodes CASSERGGPDTQYF.

This clonotype was counted between two and nine times. The V gene is TRBV7-4, the J gene TRBJ1-2; 12 bases match TRBD1. V lost 5 bases to trimming and J lost 8 bases; unmatched junction nucleotides: 9. Per the germline V gene, CDR1 is SGHVT and CDR2 is SQSDAQ. The CDR3 runs to 15 residues. The CDR3 loop reads CASSPPGQGAKGYTF. The CDR3 DNA follows: TGTGCCAGCAGCCCACCGGGACAGGGGGCTAAGGGCTACACCTTC.

This sequence joins TRBV6-9 and TRBJ2-6; D is unresolved. Germline CDR1 MNHGY, CDR2 SVAAGI. This CDR3 region has 18 residues. Trimming cost V 2 bases and J 0 bases, with 14 bases left between them. Here the CDR3 DNA reads TGTGCCAGCAGTTATAGCTGGATAACCCTCTCTGGGGCCAACGTCCTGACTTTC. Translating it yields CASSYSWITLSGANVLTF.

The chain links TRBV5-8 to TRBJ1-2; the D is unclear. In germline, CDR1 is SGHTS, CDR2 YDEGEE. The CDR3 is 16 residues long. The V and J ends lost 4 bases and 4 bases respectively, with 20 bases between them. As DNA, the CDR3 is TGTGCCAGCAGCGGCCACGGAAGGGAGGACGGCTATGGCTACACCTTC. It codes for CASSGHGREDGYGYTF.

The V gene is TRBV6-5, the J gene TRBJ1-5, with D maybe TRBD1 (5 bases). The CDR3 totals 14 residues. Germline V gene lookup returns CDR1 MNHEY and CDR2 SVGAGI. Between the trimmed V and J ends, which lost 5 bases and 7 bases, there was a span of 15 bases. CDR3 in amino acids: CASSQRRTIQPQHF. As DNA, the CDR3 is TGTGCCAGCAGTCAACGTAGGACAATCCAGCCCCAGCATTTT.

The sample holds a few counts of this clonotype. The chain employs TRBV28 and TRBJ2-3; 11 nucleotides line up with TRBD2. V lost 6 bases and J lost 2; bases outside the gene matches: 7. The germline gives CDR1 MDHEN, CDR2 SYDVKM. This CDR3 has 16 residues. CDR3 loop: CASRWGLADLTDTQYF. Here the CDR3 DNA reads TGTGCCAGCAGGTGGGGACTAGCGGACCTCACAGATACGCAGTATTTT.

The rearrangement uses TRBV5-1 and TRBJ1-1, with D tentatively TRBD1 (6 bases). V dropped 2 bases and J dropped 1 base, with 12 bases sitting between them. The CDR3 has 15 amino acids. Germline V gene sequence: CDR1 SGHRS, CDR2 YFSETQ. CDR3 sequence: CASSFPGAPNTEAFF. CDR3 in DNA: TGCGCCAGCAGCTTCCCAGGGGCCCCGAACACTGAAGCTTTCTTT.

This clonotype was seen a handful of times. The rearrangement uses TRBV5-1 and TRBJ2-1; the D is unclear. The CDR3 runs to 13 residues. V dropped 0 bases and J dropped 9 bases, with 10 bases sitting between them. Germline CDR1 reads SGHRS; CDR2 reads YFSETQ. CDR3 residues: CASSLELGSEQFF. CDR3 nucleotides: TGCGCCAGCAGCTTGGAGCTGGGAAGTGAGCAGTTCTTC. Full variable domain (rest looked up from reference TRBV5-1 and TRBJ2-1): KAGVTQTPRYLIKTRGQQVTLSCSPISGHRSVSWYQQTPGQGLQFLFEYFSETQRNKGNFPGRFSGRQFSNSRSEMNVSTLELGDSALYLCASSLELGSEQFFGPGTRLTVL.